The present T cell receptor beta chain was sequenced within a study of Graves' ophthalmopathy and Graves' hyperthyroidism. The CDR3 is made up of 15 amino acids. Germline V gene lookup returns CDR1 LNHDA and CDR2 SQIVND (reference sequence). V lost 1 base to trimming and J lost 2 bases, with 9 bases between them. This clonotype was found many times. Amplifying from RNA transcripts, the study obtained TCR beta CDR3 regions. An initial RT-PCR round employing HTBI primers preceded a second-round multiplex PCR. TCRdb re-called the multiplex PCR reads through MiXCR, storing one row per CDR3 protein. The profile covers over a million distinct CDR3 sequences, with about two fifths appearing a single time and 11% taken by the ten largest. Clinical symptoms and serum thyroxine were used for diagnosis; TRAb, thyroid ultrasound and orbital computed tomography were also relied on.

This chain uses TRBV19 with TRBJ1-5; D is unresolved. The origin of this receptor is an adult man with Graves' hyperthyroidism. Material: peripheral blood or thyroid tissue (not recorded which). The CDR3 loop reads CASSIGRKGNQPQHF. CDR3 nucleotides: TGTGCCAGTAGTATAGGCCGGAAAGGCAATCAGCCCCAGCATTTT.